This T cell receptor beta chain was observed in a study of blood T cell repertoires in COVID-19. Study-wide context: Samples taken during acute and convalescent COVID-19 were collected in the United States, Italy and Spain. The cDNA or gDNA used as material had been derived from T cells, B-cell-depleted T cells, or PBMCs.

V was pared by 6 bases and J by 7 bases, with 3 bases of the junction left unmatched. Per germline, CDR1 MNHNY and CDR2 SVGAGI (reference sequence). The CDR3 runs to 14 residues. As originally analysed: Reference gene primer amplification yielded estimated nucleated cell counts. Produced via immunoSEQ multiplex PCR; TCRdb's table is partial and in-frame only. V and J calls and clone size are as listed in that table; D and trimming were resolved from the DNA. The sample has under 150,000 clones, about 80% seen once. The receptor was derived from a woman aged 40 to 50 with acute or convalescent COVID-19. This chain joins TRBV6-6 and TRBJ2-1; 13 bases fit TRBD2. Sequencing was carried out using peripheral blood. CDR3 in DNA: TGTGCCAGCAGGATGACTAGCGGGGGGAATGAGCAGTTCTTC. As protein: CASRMTSGGNEQFF.